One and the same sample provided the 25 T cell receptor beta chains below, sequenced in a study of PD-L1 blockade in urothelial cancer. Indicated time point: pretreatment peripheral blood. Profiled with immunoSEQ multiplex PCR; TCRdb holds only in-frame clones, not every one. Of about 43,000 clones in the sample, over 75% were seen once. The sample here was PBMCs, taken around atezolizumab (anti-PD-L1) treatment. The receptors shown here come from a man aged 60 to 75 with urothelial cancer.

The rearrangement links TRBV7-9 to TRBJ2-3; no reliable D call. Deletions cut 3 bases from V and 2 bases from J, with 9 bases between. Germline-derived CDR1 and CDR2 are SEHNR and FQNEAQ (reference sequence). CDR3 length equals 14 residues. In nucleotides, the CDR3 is TGTGCCAGCAGCTTCCCCCAGGTCACAGATACGCAGTATTTT. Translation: CASSFPQVTDTQYF.

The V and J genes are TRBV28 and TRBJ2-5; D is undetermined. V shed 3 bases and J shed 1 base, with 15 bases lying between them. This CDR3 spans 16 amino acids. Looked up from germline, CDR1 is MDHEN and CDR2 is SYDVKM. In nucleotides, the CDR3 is TGTGCCAGCAGTTTGAGAAGCACAGATCGCCAAGAGACCCAGTACTTC. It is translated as CASSLRSTDRQETQYF.

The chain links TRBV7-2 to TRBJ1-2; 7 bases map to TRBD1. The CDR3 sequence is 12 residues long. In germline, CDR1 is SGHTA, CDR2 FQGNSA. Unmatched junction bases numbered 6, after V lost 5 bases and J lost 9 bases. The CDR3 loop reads CASSIGTVSYTF. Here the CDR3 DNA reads TGTGCCAGCAGCATCGGGACAGTTAGCTACACCTTC. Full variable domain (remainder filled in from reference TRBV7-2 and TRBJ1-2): GAGVSQSPSNKVTEKGKDVELRCDPISGHTALYWYRQSLGQGLEFLIYFQGNSAPDKSGLPSDRFSAERTGGSVSTLTIQRTQQEDSAVYLCASSIGTVSYTFGSGTRLTVV.

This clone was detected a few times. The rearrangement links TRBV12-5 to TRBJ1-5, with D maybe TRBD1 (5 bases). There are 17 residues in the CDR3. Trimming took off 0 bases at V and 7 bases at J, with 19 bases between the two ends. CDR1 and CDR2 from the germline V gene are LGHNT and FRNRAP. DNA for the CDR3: TGTGCTAGTGGTTTGGTAAGGGAGGGCAGGGAAGGGCAGCCCCAGCATTTT. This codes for CASGLVREGREGQPQHF. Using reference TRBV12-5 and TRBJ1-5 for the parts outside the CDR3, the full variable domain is DARVTQTPRHKVTEMGQEVTMRCQPILGHNTVFWYRQTMMQGLELLAYFRNRAPLDDSGMPKDRFSAEMPDATLATLKIQPSEPRDSAVYFCASGLVREGREGQPQHFGDGTRLSIL.

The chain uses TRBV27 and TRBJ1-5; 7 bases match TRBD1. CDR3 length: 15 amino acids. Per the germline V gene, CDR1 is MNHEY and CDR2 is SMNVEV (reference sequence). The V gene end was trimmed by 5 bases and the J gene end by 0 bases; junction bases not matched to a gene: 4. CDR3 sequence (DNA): TGTGCCAGCAGTCCTGGGACAGATAGCAATCAGCCCCAGCATTTT. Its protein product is CASSPGTDSNQPQHF.

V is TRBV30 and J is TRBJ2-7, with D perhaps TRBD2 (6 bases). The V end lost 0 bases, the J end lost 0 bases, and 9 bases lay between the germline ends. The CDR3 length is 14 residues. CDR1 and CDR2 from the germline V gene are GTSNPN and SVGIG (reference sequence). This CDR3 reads CAWSVRGISYEQYF. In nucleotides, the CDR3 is TGTGCCTGGAGTGTTCGGGGGATCTCCTACGAGCAGTACTTC. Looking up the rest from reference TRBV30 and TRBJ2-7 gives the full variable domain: SQTIHQWPATLVQPVGSPLSLECTVEGTSNPNLYWYRQAAGRGLQLLFYSVGIGQISSEVPQNLSASRPQDRQFILSSKKLLLSDSGFYLCAWSVRGISYEQYFGPGTRLTVT.

This chain's CDR3 is CASSFRQTSGNHEQYF. The CDR3 bases are TGTGCCAGCAGTTTCCGCCAGACTAGCGGGAACCACGAGCAGTACTTC. The chain employs TRBV27 and TRBJ2-7; 11 nucleotides line up with TRBD2. The V segment lost 3 bases and the J segment 5 bases; nucleotides outside the gene matches: 9. Germline CDR1 is MNHEY and CDR2 is SMNVEV (reference sequence). CDR3 length: 16 amino acids.

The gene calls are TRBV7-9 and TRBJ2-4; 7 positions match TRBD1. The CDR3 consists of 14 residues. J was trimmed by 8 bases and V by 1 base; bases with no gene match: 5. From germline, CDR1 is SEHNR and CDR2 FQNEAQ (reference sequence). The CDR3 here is CASSLEGARDIQYF. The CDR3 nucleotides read TGTGCCAGCAGCTTAGAGGGGGCGCGTGACATTCAGTACTTC. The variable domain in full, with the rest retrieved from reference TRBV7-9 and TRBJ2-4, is DTGVSQNPRHKITKRGQNVTFRCDPISEHNRLYWYRQTLGQGPEFLTYFQNEAQLEKSRLLSDRFSAERPKGSFSTLEIQRTEQGDSAMYLCASSLEGARDIQYFGAGTRLSVL.

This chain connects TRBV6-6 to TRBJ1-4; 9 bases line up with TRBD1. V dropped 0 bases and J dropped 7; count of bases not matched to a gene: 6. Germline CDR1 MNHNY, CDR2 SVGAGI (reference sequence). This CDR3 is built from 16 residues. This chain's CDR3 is CASSYSTGTGLEKLFF. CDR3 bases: TGTGCCAGCAGTTACTCCACCGGGACAGGGCTTGAAAAACTGTTTTTT.

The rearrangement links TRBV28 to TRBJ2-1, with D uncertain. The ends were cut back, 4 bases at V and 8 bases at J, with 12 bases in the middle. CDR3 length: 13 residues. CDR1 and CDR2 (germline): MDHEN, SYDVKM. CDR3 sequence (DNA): TGTGCCAGCAGTTCCCTTGTCTCCGATGAGCAGTTCTTC. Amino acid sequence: CASSSLVSDEQFF.

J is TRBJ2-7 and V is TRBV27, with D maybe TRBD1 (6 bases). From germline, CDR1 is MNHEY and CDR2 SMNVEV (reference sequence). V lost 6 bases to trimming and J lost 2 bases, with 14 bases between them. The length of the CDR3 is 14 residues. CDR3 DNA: TGTGCCAGCAGACGTAGACAGGCAGCCTACGAGCAGTACTTC. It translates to CASRRRQAAYEQYF.

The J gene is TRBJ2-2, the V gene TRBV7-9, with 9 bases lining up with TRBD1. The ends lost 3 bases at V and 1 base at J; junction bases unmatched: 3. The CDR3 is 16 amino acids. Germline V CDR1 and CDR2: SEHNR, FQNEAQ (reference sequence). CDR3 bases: TGTGCCAGCAGCTTTTGGGGACAGGGGAACACCGGGGAGCTGTTTTTT. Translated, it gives CASSFWGQGNTGELFF.

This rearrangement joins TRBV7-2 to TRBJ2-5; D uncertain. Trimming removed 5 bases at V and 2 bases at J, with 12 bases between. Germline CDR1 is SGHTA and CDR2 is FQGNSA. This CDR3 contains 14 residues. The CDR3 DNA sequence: TGTGCCAGCAGCATTATCCAGCGACAAGAGACCCAGTACTTC. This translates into CASSIIQRQETQYF.

The CDR3 coding sequence is TGTGCCAGTAGTACCACAGGGGGCGATGGCTACACCTTC. Translating it yields CASSTTGGDGYTF. This chain links TRBV19 with TRBJ1-2, with TRBD1 matching 9 bases. CDR3 size: 13 residues. V trimming: 4 bases; J trimming: 6 bases; junction bases outside the gene matches: 3. From germline, CDR1 is LNHDA and CDR2 SQIVND (reference sequence).

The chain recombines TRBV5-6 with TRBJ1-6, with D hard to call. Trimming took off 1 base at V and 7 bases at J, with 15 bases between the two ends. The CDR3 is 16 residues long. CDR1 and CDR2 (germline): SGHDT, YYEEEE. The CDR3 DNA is TGTGCCAGCAGCTTGATCCAGTCGGGGAGAAATTCACCCCTCCACTTT. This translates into CASSLIQSGRNSPLHF.

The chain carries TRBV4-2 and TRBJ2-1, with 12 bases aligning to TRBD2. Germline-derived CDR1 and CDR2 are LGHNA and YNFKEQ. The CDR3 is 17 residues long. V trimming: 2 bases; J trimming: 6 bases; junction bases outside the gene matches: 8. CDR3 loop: CASSQPGLAGPVNEQFF. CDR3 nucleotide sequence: TGTGCCAGCAGCCAACCGGGACTAGCGGGCCCCGTCAATGAGCAGTTCTTC.

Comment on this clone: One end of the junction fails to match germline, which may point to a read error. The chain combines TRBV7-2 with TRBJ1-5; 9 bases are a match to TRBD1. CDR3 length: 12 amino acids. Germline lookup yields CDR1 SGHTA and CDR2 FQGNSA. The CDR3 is CASSPDRGRPRF. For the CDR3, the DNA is TGTGCCAGCAGCCCGGACAGGGGAAGACCCCGTTTT.

DNA for the CDR3: TGTGCCAGCAGTTTCGTGGGGGCGCGGACTGAAGCTTTCTTT. Protein product: CASSFVGARTEAFF. This chain uses TRBV27 with TRBJ1-1; weak D call: TRBD1 (6 bases). From germline, CDR1 is MNHEY and CDR2 SMNVEV (reference sequence). Trimming stripped 3 bases from V and 5 bases from J, with 13 bases between. The CDR3 is 14 amino acids.

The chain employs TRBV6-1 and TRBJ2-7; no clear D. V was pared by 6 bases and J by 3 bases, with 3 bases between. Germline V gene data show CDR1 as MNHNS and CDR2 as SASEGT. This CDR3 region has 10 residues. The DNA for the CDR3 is TGTGCCAGCAGCCTCTACGAGCAGTACTTC. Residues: CASSLYEQYF.

CDR3 loop: CASSPAAAGGEAFF. CDR3 bases: TGCGCCAGCAGCCCCGCCGCTGCGGGCGGAGAAGCTTTCTTT. The genes are TRBV5-1 and TRBJ1-1; D is unclear. The CDR3 runs to 14 residues. V was cut by 4 bases and J by 8 bases, with 18 bases left in between. Germline V CDR1 and CDR2: SGHRS, YFSETQ.

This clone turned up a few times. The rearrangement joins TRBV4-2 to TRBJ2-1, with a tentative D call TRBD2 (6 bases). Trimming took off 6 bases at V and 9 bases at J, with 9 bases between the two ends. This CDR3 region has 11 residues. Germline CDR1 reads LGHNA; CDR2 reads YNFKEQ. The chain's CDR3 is CASSRAGEQFF. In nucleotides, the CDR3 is TGTGCCAGCAGTCGAGCGGGTGAGCAGTTCTTC.

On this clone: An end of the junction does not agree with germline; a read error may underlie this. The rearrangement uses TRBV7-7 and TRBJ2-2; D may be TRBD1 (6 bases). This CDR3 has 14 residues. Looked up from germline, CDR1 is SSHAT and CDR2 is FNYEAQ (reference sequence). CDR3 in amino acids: CASSLQGYTGELFF. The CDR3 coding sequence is TGTGCTAGCAGCTTACAGGGTTACACCGGGGAGCTGTTTTTT.

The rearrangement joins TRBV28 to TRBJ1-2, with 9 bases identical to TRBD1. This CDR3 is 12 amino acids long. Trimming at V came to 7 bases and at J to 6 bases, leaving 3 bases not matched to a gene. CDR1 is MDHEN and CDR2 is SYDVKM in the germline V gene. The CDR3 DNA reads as TGTGCCAGCACTCGACAGGGGGATGGCTACACCTTC. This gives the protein CASTRQGDGYTF.

CDR3 sequence (DNA): TGTGCCAGCAGCGTAAGCTTATCCCGGGGGGACCGCACAGATACGCAGTATTTT. It is translated as CASSVSLSRGDRTDTQYF. The V and J genes are TRBV9 and TRBJ2-3; 7 nucleotides line up with TRBD2. CDR3 length: 18 amino acids. V shed 1 base, J shed 1 base, and the junction held 12 bases outside the gene matches. Germline CDR1 and CDR2: SGDLS and YYNGEE.

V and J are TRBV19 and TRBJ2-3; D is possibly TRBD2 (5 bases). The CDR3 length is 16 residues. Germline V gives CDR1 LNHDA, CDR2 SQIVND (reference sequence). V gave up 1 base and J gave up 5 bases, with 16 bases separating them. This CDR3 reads CASSIAERGLGDTQYF. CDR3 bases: TGTGCCAGTAGTATAGCAGAGCGCGGGTTGGGAGATACGCAGTATTTT. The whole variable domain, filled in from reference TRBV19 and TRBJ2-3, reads DGGITQSPKYLFRKEGQNVTLSCEQNLNHDAMYWYRQDPGQGLRLIYYSQIVNDFQKGDIAEGYSVSREKKESFPLTVTSAQKNPTAFYLCASSIAERGLGDTQYFGPGTRLTVL.